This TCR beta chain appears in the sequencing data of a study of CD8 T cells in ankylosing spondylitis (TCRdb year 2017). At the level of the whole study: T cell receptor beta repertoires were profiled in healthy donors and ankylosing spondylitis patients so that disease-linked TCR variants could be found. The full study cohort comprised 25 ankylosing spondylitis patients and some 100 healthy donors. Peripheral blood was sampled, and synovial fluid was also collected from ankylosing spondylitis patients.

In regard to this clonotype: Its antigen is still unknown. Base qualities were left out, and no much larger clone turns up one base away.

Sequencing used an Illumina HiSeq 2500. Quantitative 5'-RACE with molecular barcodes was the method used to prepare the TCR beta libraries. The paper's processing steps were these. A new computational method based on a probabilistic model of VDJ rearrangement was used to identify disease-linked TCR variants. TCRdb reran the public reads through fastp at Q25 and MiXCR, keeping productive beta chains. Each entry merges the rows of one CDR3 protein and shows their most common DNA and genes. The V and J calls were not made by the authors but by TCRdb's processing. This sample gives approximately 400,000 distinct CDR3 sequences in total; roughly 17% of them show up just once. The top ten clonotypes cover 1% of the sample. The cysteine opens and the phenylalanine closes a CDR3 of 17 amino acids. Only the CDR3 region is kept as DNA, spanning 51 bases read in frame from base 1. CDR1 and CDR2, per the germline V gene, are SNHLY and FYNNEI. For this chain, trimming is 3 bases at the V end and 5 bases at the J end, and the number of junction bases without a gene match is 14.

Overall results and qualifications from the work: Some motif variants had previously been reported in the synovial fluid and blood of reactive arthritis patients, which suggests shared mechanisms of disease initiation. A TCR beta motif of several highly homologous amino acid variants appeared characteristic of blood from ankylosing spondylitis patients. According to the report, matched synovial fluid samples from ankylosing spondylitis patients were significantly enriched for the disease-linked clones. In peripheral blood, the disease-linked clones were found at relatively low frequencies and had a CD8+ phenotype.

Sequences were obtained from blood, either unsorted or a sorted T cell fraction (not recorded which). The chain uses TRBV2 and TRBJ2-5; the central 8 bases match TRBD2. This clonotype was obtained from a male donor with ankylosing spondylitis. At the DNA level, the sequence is TGTGCCAGCAGTGACTTGGCGGGAGGCCGCCGTGGGGAGACCCAGTACTTC. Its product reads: CASSDLAGGRRGETQYF.